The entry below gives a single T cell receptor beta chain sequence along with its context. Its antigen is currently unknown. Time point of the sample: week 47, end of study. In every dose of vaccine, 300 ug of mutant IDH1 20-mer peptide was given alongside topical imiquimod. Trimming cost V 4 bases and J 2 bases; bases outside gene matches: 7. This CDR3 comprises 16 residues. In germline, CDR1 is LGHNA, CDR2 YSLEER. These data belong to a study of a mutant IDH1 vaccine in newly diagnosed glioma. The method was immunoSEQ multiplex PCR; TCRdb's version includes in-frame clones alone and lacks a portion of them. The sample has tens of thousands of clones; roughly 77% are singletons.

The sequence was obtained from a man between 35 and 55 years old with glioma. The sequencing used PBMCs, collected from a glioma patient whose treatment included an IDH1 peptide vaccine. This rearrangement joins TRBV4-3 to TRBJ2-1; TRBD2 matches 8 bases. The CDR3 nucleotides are TGCGCCAGCAGCCCAGAGACTAGCGACCCCTACAATGAGCAGTTCTTC. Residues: CASSPETSDPYNEQFF.